This is a list of T cell receptor beta chains from one sample in a study of T cells after yellow fever vaccination. MiXCR, applied by TCRdb to the 5' RACE reads, yields one record per CDR3 protein. The sample has 400,000 or so distinct CDR3 sequences, approximately 10% seen once. The sequenced sample was PBMCs, obtained on the day of the first yellow fever vaccination. These receptors originate from a man aged 18 to 29 who received the YFV17D yellow fever vaccine. Both conserved end residues are part of each CDR3. Each record gives: J gene, clone size, V gene, D gene, CDR3 DNA, CDR3 protein. The D gene is left open where the match is weak. Clone size is not always given. Where it is, it says once, few, many or a class for expanded clones.

TRBJ1-2 few TRBV5-8 TRBD1 TGTGCCAGCAGCCTGAGGGACAGGCCAATATCTGGCTACACCTTC CASSLRDRPISGYTF
TRBJ2-7 NA TRBV20-1 NA TGCAGTGCTAGAGATAACGTCCACGAGCAGTACTTC CSARDNVHEQYF
TRBJ2-1 few TRBV3-1 TRBD2 TGTGCCAGCAGCCCCCAATCGGGCGGAAGCGGGGGGTCCTACAATGAGCAGTTCTTC CASSPQSGGSGGSYNEQFF
TRBJ1-1 few TRBV7-9 NA TGTGCCAGCAGCCCAGGCCCAAACAGGGAAGCTTTCTTT CASSPGPNREAFF
TRBJ2-7 few TRBV5-4 TRBD2 TGTGCCAGCAGCTCACCCACTAGCGGGGCATTTAGAGGCGAGCAGTACTTC CASSSPTSGAFRGEQYF
TRBJ2-2 NA TRBV6-4 TRBD1 TGTGCCAGCAGTGACTCGACCGAACAGGGGGCGGCCGGGGAGCTGTTTTTT CASSDSTEQGAAGELFF
TRBJ2-5 NA TRBV12-3/TRBV12-4 NA TGTGCCAGCACCCGGCGTGGGAGGGGGGAGACCCAGTACTTC CASTRRGRGETQYF
TRBJ1-1 few TRBV12-3/TRBV12-4 NA TGTGCCAGCAGCGCGCAGGGAGGGTCTGAAGCTTTCTTT CASSAQGGSEAFF
TRBJ2-1 many TRBV7-2 NA TGCGCCAGCAGCCTGGGGACTTACAATGAGCAGTTCTTC CASSLGTYNEQFF
TRBJ2-7 few TRBV5-4 NA TGTGCCAGCAGCTTGGGACAGGTGAGCTCCTACGAGCAGTACTTC CASSLGQVSSYEQYF
TRBJ2-7 NA TRBV7-2 NA TGTGCCAGCAGCCTCTCGACAGGAGTCACCTACGAGCAGTACTTC CASSLSTGVTYEQYF
TRBJ2-2 NA TRBV4-2 NA TGTGCCAGCAGCCAGGAGGCCGTCGGGGAGCTGTTTTTT CASSQEAVGELFF
TRBJ1-2 NA TRBV11-2 NA TGTGCCAGCGCCCACTTCCGGGACTTTAACTATGGCTACACCTTC CASAHFRDFNYGYTF
TRBJ1-1 few TRBV5-1 NA TGCGCCAGCAGCGCGGGACGGACGAACACTGAAGCTTTCTTT CASSAGRTNTEAFF
TRBJ2-1 NA TRBV7-2 NA TGTGCCAGCAGCTTTATCGAGAGCTCCTACAATGAGCAGTTCTTC CASSFIESSYNEQFF
TRBJ2-7 NA TRBV7-9 NA TGTGCCAGCAGCCCCTCGAACCGCTACTCCTACGAGCAGTACTTC CASSPSNRYSYEQYF
TRBJ2-1 NA TRBV12-3/TRBV12-4 TRBD2 TGTGCCAGCAGCGCTAGGACTAGCGGCAATGAGCAGTTCTTC CASSARTSGNEQFF
TRBJ2-1 few TRBV24-1 TRBD2 TGTGCCACCAGTGATTTGGGGCGGGGGATGGATGAGCAGTTCTTC CATSDLGRGMDEQFF
TRBJ1-3 few TRBV12-3/TRBV12-4 NA TGTGCCAGCCGGCGAAACACCATATATTTT CASRRNTIYF
TRBJ2-2 once TRBV5-1 NA TGCGCCAGCAGCCCGGGACGGAGAGAGAGCGCGAACACCGGGGAGCTGTTTTTT CASSPGRRESANTGELFF
TRBJ2-5 NA TRBV9 TRBD2 TGTGCCAGCAGCGTAGGTTCTAGCGGGGTTGAGACCCAGTACTTC CASSVGSSGVETQYF
TRBJ1-1 NA TRBV5-1 NA TGCGCCAGCAGCGAGGACGGATACACTGAAGCTTTCTTT CASSEDGYTEAFF
TRBJ2-5 few TRBV4-3 TRBD2 TGCGCCAGCAGCCAAGCGGTCCTCGGGGGGGAGACCCAGTACTTC CASSQAVLGGETQYF
TRBJ2-1 few TRBV6-6 NA TGTGCCAGCAGTTACAGTGACTATGAGCAGTTCTTC CASSYSDYEQFF
TRBJ2-7 NA TRBV12-5 NA TGTGCTAGTGGTTTGGGGACTTACGAGCAGTACTTC CASGLGTYEQYF
TRBJ2-7 few TRBV4-1 NA TGCGCCAGCAGCCACCCCGCAGGCGACGAGCAGTACTTC CASSHPAGDEQYF
TRBJ1-2 few TRBV20-1 NA TGCAGCGAGAAATTACGGGGTGGCTACACCTTC CSEKLRGGYTF
TRBJ2-1 many TRBV6-6 NA TGTGCCAGCAGTTACGTCTCTAGCAATGAGCAGTTCTTC CASSYVSSNEQFF
TRBJ2-7 NA TRBV6-5 NA TGTGCCAGCACCAACGGGGGCGGGTGGTACTTC CASTNGGGWYF
TRBJ1-5 NA TRBV7-9 NA TGTGCCAGCAGCTTACAGGAGCATCAGCCCCAGCATTTT CASSLQEHQPQHF
TRBJ2-5 few TRBV12-3/TRBV12-4 NA TGTGCCAGCAGTTTCGGGCAGAACCAAGAGACCCAGTACTTC CASSFGQNQETQYF
TRBJ2-5 few TRBV7-8 TRBD2 TGTGCCACTGTGACTAGCGGGGGACCAGAGACCCAGTACTTC CATVTSGGPETQYF
TRBJ2-2 NA TRBV19 TRBD1 TGTGCCAGTAGGGTTTTGGACAGGGAGACCGGGGAGCTGTTTTTT CASRVLDRETGELFF
TRBJ2-7 few TRBV29-1 NA TGCAGCGTCCTCTTTTACAGCTACGAGCAGTACTTC CSVLFYSYEQYF
TRBJ2-3 many TRBV9 NA TGTGCCAGCAGCGGGACCTCAGGGTCAGATACGCAGTATTTT CASSGTSGSDTQYF
TRBJ2-6 few TRBV14 NA TGTGCCAGCAGCCAACTATTGGACAAAGACAGCGTCCTGACTTTC CASSQLLDKDSVLTF
TRBJ2-7 NA TRBV7-6 NA TGTGCCAGCAGCTTATCCACAGGTATTTCCTACGAGCAGTACTTC CASSLSTGISYEQYF
TRBJ1-2 many TRBV28 NA TGTGCCAGCAGTTTATCGAATGCGGATGGCTACACCTTC CASSLSNADGYTF
TRBJ2-2 NA TRBV27 TRBD2 TGTGCCAGCAGTCCCTTCCTACTAGCGGCAAACACCGGGGAGCTGTTTTTT CASSPFLLAANTGELFF
TRBJ2-3 NA TRBV5-8 TRBD2 TGTGCCAGCAGCTTGCCTGGACTAGTCCTCTCAGATACGCAGTATTTT CASSLPGLVLSDTQYF
TRBJ1-2 NA TRBV27 TRBD1 TGTGCCAGCAGTTTTACAGGGGGCATTCCTAACTATGGCTACACCTTC CASSFTGGIPNYGYTF
TRBJ2-3 few TRBV2 TRBD2 TGTGCCAGCAAAACTAGCGGCCCCACAGATACGCAGTATTTT CASKTSGPTDTQYF
TRBJ2-2 NA TRBV7-2 NA TGTGCCAGCAGCTTACGGGCTACGAACACCGGGGAGCTGTTTTTT CASSLRATNTGELFF
TRBJ1-1 NA TRBV10-2 NA TGCGCCAGCAGTGAGGGGCTCTCAAGCCGCGAAGCTTTCTTT CASSEGLSSREAFF
TRBJ2-7 few TRBV20-1 TRBD1 TGCAGTGCTAGGGGACAGAACTACGAGCAGTACTTC CSARGQNYEQYF
TRBJ2-2 NA TRBV7-3 TRBD2 TGTGCCAGCAGCCCCCCCGGGCTAGCGGGGGGGCCAACCGGGGAGCTGTTTTTT CASSPPGLAGGPTGELFF
TRBJ2-7 few TRBV11-2 NA TGTGCCAGCAGCCTCACCCAGGGAAGTTACATCTACTCCTACGAGCAGTACTTC CASSLTQGSYIYSYEQYF
TRBJ2-5 few TRBV5-6 NA TGTGCCAGCAGCTTGATGGGCAGGGCAGAGACCCAGTACTTC CASSLMGRAETQYF
TRBJ2-2 NA TRBV4-2 TRBD2 TGTGCCAGCAGCCAAGAGGGTCGACTAGCGGCTAACACCGGGGAGCTGTTTTTT CASSQEGRLAANTGELFF
TRBJ1-5 once TRBV19 NA TGTGCCTGCGCAAGAGTAGGGGACAATCAGCCCCAGCATTTT CACARVGDNQPQHF